This TCR beta chain was sequenced during a study of blood T cell repertoires in COVID-19. Overall study context: Both acute and convalescent COVID-19 samples were obtained from the United States, Italy and Spain. From T cells, B-cell-depleted T cells, or PBMCs came the material, which was cDNA or gDNA.

Original data processing: Nucleated cell number was recorded as an estimate derived from reference gene primer amplification. Libraries were prepared by immunoSEQ multiplex PCR; TCRdb keeps only in-frame clonotypes and omits some of them. V, J and clone size are taken as reported in that table, and D and trimming were inferred from the DNA itself. The sample has 99,000 or so clones, 75% to 85% seen once; the top ten hold 4% to 5.5%. V was clipped by 5 bases and J by 6 bases; unmatched bases: 8. There are 15 residues in the CDR3. The germline V gene encodes CDR1 SEHNR and CDR2 FQNEAQ (reference sequence).

The rearrangement uses TRBV7-9 and TRBJ1-1, with TRBD1 matching over 11 bases. This clonotype was obtained from a man in his 60s with acute or convalescent COVID-19. Sequences were obtained from peripheral blood. The CDR3 protein is CASSLGQGAIAEAFF. CDR3 bases: TGTGCCAGCAGCCTCGGACAGGGGGCGATCGCTGAAGCTTTCTTT.